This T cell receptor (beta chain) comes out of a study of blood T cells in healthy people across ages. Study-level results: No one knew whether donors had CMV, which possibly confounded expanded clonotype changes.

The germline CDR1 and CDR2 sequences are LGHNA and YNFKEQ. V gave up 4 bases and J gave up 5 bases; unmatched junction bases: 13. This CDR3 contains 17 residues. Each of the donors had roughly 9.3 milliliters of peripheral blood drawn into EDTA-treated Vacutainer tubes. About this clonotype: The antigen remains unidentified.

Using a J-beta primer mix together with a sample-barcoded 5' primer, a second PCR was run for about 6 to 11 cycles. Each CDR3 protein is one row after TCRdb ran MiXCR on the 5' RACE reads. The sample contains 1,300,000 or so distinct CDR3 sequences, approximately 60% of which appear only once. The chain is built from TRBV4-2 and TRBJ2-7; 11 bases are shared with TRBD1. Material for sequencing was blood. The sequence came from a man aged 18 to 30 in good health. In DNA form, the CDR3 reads TGTGCCAGCAGCCTCCGTACGACAGGGACAGGGGGACACGAGCAGTACTTC. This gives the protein CASSLRTTGTGGHEQYF.